The source of this T cell receptor beta chain is a study of blood T cell repertoires in COVID-19 (dated by TCRdb to 2020 to 2022). Turning to the overall study: The collaborator samples originated in the United States, Italy and Spain and spanned the acute and convalescent phases of COVID-19. The material from the prospective study consisted of cDNA or gDNA derived from T cells, B-cell-depleted T cells, or PBMCs. The dataset comprised deeply sampled blood TCRbeta repertoires from subjects exposed to, actively infected with, or recovered from COVID-19. The repertoires were released in a freely available public database meant as a resource for research on the immune response to SARS-CoV-2. The samples were drawn from the first 160 participants of the ongoing ImmuneRACE study and from some 1,300 subjects provided by 6 global collaborators. Nearly every sample came with metadata listing a de-identified subject ID, COVID-19 status, age in years and sex. HLA class I and class II types, where available, came from metadata supplied by the sample provider rather than from assay-based typing.

TCRbeta CDR3 regions were amplified from genomic DNA using the immunoSEQ Assay, a bias-controlled multiplex PCR. Processing in the source paper ran as follows. The number of nucleated cells in each sample was estimated from the amplification of reference gene primers within the assay. To quantify the absolute abundance of each unique TCRbeta CDR3 rearrangement, sequence reads were collapsed and filtered. Productive Simpson clonality was computed per sample as the square root of Simpson's diversity index over productive rearrangements. What TCRdb holds here is the immuneACCESS table cut down to in-frame rearrangements. Part of the clones is not present; checked against another copy, under half of the missing clones reflect an unresolved V gene, and the others are unexplained. For V, J and clone size, that table is used; D and trimming come from the DNA. This sample holds about 380,000 clones; roughly 85% were observed only once. Of the sample, 3.5% to 4% falls within the top ten clones.

Each collaborating institution followed its own protocols to collect whole blood in K2EDTA tubes. For TCRbeta analysis, collaborator samples were shipped as frozen whole blood, as isolated PBMCs, or as DNA extracted from either sample type. There are 14 amino acids in the CDR3, from cysteine to phenylalanine inclusive. The sequence is cut down to CDR3 DNA, 42 bases in frame from base 1. The germline V gene specifies SGHRS as CDR1 and YFSETQ as CDR2. V sheds 0 bases and J sheds 9 bases, leaving 13 bases between their ends. General conclusions and limits of the study: Clinical and demographic metadata were provided uncurated, with the amount varying by source and participant.

The table lists this clone with a few counts. The clone's antigen remains unknown. Nothing much larger sits one base from this clone, and base qualities are not available. The sample consisted of peripheral blood. The receptor's source is a woman younger than 30 with acute or convalescent COVID-19. Recombination connected TRBV5-1 to TRBJ1-3; matching of 6 bases hints at TRBD1 as the D gene. This receptor has the CDR3 CASSLGGQKGTIYF. Here is the DNA: TGCGCCAGCAGCTTGGGTGGACAGAAAGGCACCATATATTTT.